One and the same sample provided the 2 T cell receptor beta chains below, sequenced in a study of blood T cell repertoires in COVID-19. Clones were read by immunoSEQ multiplex PCR, and TCRdb kept only the in-frame ones, dropping some. Of around 370,000 clones in the sample, about 90% were seen once. Sequencing input: peripheral blood. These TCRs come from a man between 18 and 29 years old with active or convalescent COVID-19.

This clone was observed a single time. CDR3 residues: CSLMSGGGYTF. Here the CDR3 DNA reads TGCAGCCTTATGTCGGGGGGTGGCTACACCTTC. V is TRBV29-1 and J is TRBJ1-2; a possible D gene is TRBD1 (5 bases). Trimming shortened V by 8 bases and J by 7 bases, and 14 bases separated the two germline ends. CDR1 and CDR2 from the germline V gene are SQVTM and ANQGSEA. This CDR3 is built from 11 residues.

The chain links TRBV28 to TRBJ2-2, with TRBD2 matching 7 bases. After removal of 8 bases from V and 2 bases from J, the junction contained 11 bases not matched to a gene. The CDR3 is made up of 16 amino acids. Germline values: CDR1 MDHEN, CDR2 SYDVKM. The CDR3 spells CASLTLGEGNTGELFF. The CDR3 coding sequence is TGTGCCAGCCTCACTTTGGGGGAGGGTAACACCGGGGAGCTGTTTTTT.